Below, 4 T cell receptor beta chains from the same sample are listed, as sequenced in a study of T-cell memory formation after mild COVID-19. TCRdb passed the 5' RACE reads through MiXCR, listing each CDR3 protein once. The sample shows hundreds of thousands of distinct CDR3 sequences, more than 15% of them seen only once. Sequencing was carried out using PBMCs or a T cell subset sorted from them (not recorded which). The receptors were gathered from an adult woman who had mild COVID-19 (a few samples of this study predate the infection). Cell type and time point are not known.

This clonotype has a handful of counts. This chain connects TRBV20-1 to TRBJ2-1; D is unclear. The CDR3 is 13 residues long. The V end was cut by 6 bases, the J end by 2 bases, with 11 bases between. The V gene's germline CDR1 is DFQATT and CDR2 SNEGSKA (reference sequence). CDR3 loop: CSAWAATYNEQFF. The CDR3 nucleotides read TGCAGTGCCTGGGCAGCTACCTACAATGAGCAGTTCTTC.

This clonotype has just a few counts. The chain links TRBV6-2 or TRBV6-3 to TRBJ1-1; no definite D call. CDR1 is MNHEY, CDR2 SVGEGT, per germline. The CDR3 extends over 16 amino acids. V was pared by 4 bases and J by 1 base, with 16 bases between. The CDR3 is CASSSLREEKNTEAFF. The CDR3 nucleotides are TGTGCCAGCAGTTCACTACGAGAAGAGAAGAACACTGAAGCTTTCTTT.

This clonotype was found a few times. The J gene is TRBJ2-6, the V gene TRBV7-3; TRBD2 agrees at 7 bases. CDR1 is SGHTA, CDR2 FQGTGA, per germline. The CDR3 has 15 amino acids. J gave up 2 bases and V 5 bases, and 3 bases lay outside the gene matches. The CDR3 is CASSPRGAGANVLTF. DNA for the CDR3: TGTGCCAGCAGCCCCCGGGGGGCTGGGGCCAACGTCCTGACTTTC.

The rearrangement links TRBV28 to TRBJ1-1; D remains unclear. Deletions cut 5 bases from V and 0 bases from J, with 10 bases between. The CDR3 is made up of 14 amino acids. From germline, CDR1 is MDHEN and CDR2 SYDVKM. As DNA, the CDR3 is TGTGCCAGCAGTGTCCTAACTCTGAACACTGAAGCTTTCTTT. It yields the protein CASSVLTLNTEAFF. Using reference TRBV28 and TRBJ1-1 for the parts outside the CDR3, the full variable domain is DVKVTQSSRYLVKRTGEKVFLECVQDMDHENMFWYRQDPGLGLRLIYFSYDVKMKEKGDIPEGYSVSREKKERFSLILESASTNQTSMYLCASSVLTLNTEAFFGQGTRLTVV.